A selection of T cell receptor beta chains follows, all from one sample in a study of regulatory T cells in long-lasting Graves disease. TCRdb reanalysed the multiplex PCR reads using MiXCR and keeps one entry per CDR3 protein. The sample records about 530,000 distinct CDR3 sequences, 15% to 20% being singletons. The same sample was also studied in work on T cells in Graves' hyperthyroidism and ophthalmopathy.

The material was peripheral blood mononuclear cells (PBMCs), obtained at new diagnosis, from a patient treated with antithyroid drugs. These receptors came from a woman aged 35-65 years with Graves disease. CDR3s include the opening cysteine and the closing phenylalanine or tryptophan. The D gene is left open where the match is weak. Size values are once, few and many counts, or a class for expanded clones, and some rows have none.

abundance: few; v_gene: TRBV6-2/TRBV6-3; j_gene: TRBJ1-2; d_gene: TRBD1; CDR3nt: TGTGCCAGCAGACTTCAGGGGGCGACCCGTAACTATGGCTACACCTTC; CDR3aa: CASRLQGATRNYGYTF
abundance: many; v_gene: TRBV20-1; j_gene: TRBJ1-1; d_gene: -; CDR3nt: TGCAGTGCTAGAGATTGGGGGCAGGTCACTGAAGCTTTCTTT; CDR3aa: CSARDWGQVTEAFF
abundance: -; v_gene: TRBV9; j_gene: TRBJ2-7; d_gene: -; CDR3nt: TGTGCCAGCAGCGTAGGGGGGGGGCCCACCTACGAGCAGTACTTC; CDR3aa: CASSVGGGPTYEQYF
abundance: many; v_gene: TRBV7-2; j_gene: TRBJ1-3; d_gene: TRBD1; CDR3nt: TGTGCCAGCAGCCAGGGACAGACAAGGTCCGGAAACACCATATATTTT; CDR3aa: CASSQGQTRSGNTIYF
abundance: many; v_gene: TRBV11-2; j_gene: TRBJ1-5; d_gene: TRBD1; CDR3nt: TGTGCCAGCAGCTCCGGACAGGACGGGGGCGGTCAGCCCCAGCATTTT; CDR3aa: CASSSGQDGGGQPQHF
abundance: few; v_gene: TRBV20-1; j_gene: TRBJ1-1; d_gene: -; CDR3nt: TGCAGTGCAAAGGAAACCATTCGCGGTGAAGCTTTCTTT; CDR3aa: CSAKETIRGEAFF
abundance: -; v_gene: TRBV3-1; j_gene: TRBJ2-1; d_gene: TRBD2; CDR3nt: TGTGCCAGCAGCCAAGGGACTAGCGGGGGGTCCTACAATGAGCAGTTCTTC; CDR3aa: CASSQGTSGGSYNEQFF
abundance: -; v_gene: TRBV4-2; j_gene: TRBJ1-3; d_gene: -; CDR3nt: TGTGCCAGCAGCCCAGGAGGGATCCCGAGCTCTGGAAACACCATATATTTT; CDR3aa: CASSPGGIPSSGNTIYF
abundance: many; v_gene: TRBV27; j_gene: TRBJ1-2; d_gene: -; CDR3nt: TGTGCCAGCAGTTTAAGGACCCCAGGGCAGGGCTACACCTTC; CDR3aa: CASSLRTPGQGYTF
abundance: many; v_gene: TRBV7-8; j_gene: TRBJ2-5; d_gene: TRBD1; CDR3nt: TGTGCCAGCAGCCCTCCGGGACAGAGTCGGACCCAGTACTTC; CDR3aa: CASSPPGQSRTQYF
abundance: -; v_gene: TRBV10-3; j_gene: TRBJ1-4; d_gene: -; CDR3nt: TGTGCCATCAGTCCGGGACGGGCTAATGAAAAACTGTTTTTT; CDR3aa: CAISPGRANEKLFF
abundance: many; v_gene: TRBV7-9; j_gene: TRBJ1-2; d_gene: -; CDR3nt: TGTGCCAGCAGCCCATTAGGTAGGACAGCCTATGGCTACACCTTC; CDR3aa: CASSPLGRTAYGYTF
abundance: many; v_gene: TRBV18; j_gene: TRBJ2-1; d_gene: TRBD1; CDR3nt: TGTGCCAGCTCATCGACAGGGAGCAATGAGCAGTTCTTC; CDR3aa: CASSSTGSNEQFF
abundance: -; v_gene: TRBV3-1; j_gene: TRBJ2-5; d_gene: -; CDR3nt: TGTGCCAGCAGCCAAGGCGTGCGCGCGGGGGAGACCCAGTACTTC; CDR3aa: CASSQGVRAGETQYF
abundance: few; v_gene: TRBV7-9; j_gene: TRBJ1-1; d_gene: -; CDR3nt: TGTGCCAGCAGCACCCCCGGGGGACCTAACACTGAAGCTTTCTTT; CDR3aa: CASSTPGGPNTEAFF
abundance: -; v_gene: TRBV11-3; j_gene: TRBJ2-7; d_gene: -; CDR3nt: TGTGCCAGCAGCTCTGGGAATGCCTATTCCTACGAGCAGTACTTC; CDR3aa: CASSSGNAYSYEQYF
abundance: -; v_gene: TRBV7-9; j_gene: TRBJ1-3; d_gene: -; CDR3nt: TGTGCCAGCAGCAAAGGAGGGTTAGCGTCTGGAAACACCATATATTTT; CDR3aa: CASSKGGLASGNTIYF
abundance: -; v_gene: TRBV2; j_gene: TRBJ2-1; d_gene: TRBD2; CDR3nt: TGTGCCAGCACAACTACTAGCGGGAGTGGTAATGAGCAGTTCTTC; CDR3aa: CASTTTSGSGNEQFF
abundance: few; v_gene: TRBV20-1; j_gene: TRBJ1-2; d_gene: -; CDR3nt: TGCAGTGCTAGGGCAGGGCTGATTGTCTATGGCTACACCTTC; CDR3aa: CSARAGLIVYGYTF
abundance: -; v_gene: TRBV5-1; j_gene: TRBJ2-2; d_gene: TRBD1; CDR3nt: TGCGCCAGCAGCTTGACAGGGGATGACACCGGGGAGCTGTTTTTT; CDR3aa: CASSLTGDDTGELFF
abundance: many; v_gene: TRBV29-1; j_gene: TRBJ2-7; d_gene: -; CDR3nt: TGCAGCGTCGGGACGGACTCCTACGAGCAGTACTTC; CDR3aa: CSVGTDSYEQYF
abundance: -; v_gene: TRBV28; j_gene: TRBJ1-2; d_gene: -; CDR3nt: TGTGCCAGCAGCCAATCGAGGTATGGCTACACCTTC; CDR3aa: CASSQSRYGYTF
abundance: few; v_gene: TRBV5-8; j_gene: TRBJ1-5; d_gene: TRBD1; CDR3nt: TGTGCCAGCAGCTTGACGGACAGGGGAGATCAGCCCCAGCATTTT; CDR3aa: CASSLTDRGDQPQHF
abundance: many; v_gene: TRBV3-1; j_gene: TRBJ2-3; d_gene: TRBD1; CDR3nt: TGTGCCAGCAGCCAAGCACGACAGGGTTGGGCAGATACGCAGTATTTT; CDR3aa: CASSQARQGWADTQYF
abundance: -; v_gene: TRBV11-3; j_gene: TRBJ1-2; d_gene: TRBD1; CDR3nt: TGTGCCAGCAGCTTAGCCGGGACAGGGCTCGATGGCTACACCTTC; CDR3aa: CASSLAGTGLDGYTF
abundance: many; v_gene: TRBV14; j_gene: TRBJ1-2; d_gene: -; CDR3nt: TGTGCCAGCAGCCCAAGGACGGAAGGCTACACCTTC; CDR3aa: CASSPRTEGYTF
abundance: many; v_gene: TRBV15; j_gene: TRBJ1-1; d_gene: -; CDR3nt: TGTGCCACCAGCAGAGGACGCGGGAACACTGAAGCTTTCTTT; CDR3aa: CATSRGRGNTEAFF
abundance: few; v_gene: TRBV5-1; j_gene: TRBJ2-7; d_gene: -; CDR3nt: TGCGCCAGCAGCTTGGGACAGGAGGTCTACGAGCAGTACTTC; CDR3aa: CASSLGQEVYEQYF
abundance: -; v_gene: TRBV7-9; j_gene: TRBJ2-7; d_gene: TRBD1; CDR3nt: TGTGCCAGCAGCATAGACAGGGGATCCAACGAGCAGTACTTC; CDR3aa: CASSIDRGSNEQYF
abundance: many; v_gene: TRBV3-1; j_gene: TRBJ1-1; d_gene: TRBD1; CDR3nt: TGTGCCAGCAGCCCGAACAGGGGAAGGACTGAAGCTTTCTTT; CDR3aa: CASSPNRGRTEAFF
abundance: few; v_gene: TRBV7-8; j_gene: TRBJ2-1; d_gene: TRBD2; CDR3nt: TGTGCCAGCAGCTTAGTTAGTTGGACTAGCGGCCTTGGAAACAATGAGCAGTTCTTC; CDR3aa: CASSLVSWTSGLGNNEQFF
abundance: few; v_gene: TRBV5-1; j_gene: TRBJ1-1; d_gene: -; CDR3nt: TGCGCCAGCACCGGGGTGATGAACACTGAAGCTTTCTTT; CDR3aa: CASTGVMNTEAFF
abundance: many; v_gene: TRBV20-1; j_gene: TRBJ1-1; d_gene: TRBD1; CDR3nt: TGCAGTGCTAGAGATGGGACAGTGAACACTGAAGCTTTCTTT; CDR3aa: CSARDGTVNTEAFF